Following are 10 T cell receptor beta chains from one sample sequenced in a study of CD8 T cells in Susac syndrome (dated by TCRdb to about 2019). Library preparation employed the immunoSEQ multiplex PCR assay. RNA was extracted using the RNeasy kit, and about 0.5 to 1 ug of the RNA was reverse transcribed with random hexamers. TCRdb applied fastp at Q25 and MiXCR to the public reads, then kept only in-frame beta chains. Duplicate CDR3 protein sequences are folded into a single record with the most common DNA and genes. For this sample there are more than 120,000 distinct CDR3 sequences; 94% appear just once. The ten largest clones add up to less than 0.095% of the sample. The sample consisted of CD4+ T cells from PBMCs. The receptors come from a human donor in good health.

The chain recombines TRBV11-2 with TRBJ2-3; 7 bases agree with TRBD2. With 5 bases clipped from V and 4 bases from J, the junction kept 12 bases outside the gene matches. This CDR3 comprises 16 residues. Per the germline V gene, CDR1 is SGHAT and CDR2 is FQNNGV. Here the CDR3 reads CASSPRLAVRADTQYF. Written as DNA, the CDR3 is TGTGCCAGCAGCCCAAGACTAGCCGTGAGAGCAGATACGCAGTATTTT.

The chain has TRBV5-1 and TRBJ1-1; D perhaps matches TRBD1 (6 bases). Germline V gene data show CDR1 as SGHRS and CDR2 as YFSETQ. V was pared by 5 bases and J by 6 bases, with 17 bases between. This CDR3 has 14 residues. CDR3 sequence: CASSRDRFGAEAFF. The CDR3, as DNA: TGCGCCAGCAGTCGTGACAGGTTCGGGGCTGAAGCTTTCTTT.

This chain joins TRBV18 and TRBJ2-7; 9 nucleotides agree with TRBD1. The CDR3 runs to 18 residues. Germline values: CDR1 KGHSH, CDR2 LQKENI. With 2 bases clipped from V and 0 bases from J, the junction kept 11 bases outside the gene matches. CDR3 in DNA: TGTGCCAGCTCACCAGCCGGGACAGGGACGGGGATCTCCTACGAGCAGTACTTC. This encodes CASSPAGTGTGISYEQYF.

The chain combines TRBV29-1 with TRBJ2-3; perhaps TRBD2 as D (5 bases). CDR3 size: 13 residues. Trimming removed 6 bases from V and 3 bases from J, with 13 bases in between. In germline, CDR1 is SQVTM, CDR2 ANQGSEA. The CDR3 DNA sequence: TGCAGCGTGCAAGGGAGAGATACAGATACGCAGTATTTT. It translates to CSVQGRDTDTQYF.

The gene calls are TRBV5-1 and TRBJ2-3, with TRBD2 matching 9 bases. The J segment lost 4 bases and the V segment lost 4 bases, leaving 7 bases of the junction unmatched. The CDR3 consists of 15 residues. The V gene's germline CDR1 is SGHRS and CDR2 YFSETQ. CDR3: CASSTNSGRSDTQYF. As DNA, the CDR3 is TGCGCCAGCAGCACGAATAGCGGGAGATCAGATACGCAGTATTTT.

For the CDR3, the DNA is TGTGCCACCAGCCGGGGGGAGGCGGGAGGGCCGGGGACAGATACGCAGTATTTT. Translation gives CATSRGEAGGPGTDTQYF. The rearrangement joins TRBV15 to TRBJ2-3; 9 bases line up with TRBD2. V shed 5 bases and J 3 bases; nucleotides not matched to a gene: 15. Germline-derived CDR1 and CDR2 are LNHNV and YYDKDF (reference sequence). The CDR3 loop spans 18 amino acids. Complete variable domain (other parts from reference TRBV15 and TRBJ2-3): DAMVIQNPRYQVTQFGKPVTLSCSQTLNHNVMYWYQQKSSQAPKLLFHYYDKDFNNEADTPDNFQSRRPNTSFCFLDIRSPGLGDTAMYLCATSRGEAGGPGTDTQYFGPGTRLTVL.

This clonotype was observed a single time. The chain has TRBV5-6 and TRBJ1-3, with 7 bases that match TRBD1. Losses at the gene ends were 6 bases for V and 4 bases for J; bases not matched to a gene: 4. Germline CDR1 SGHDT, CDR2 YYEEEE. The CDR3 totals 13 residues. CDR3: CASNPRGGNTIYF. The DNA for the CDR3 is TGTGCCAGCAACCCCAGGGGGGGAAACACCATATATTTT.

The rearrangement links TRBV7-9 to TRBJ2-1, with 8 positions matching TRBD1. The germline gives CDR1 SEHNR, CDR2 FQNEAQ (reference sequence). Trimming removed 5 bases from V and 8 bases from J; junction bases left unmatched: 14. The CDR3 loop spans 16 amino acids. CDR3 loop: CASSPRARTGSDEQFF. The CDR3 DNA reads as TGTGCCAGCAGCCCCAGGGCGCGGACAGGGTCCGATGAGCAGTTCTTC.

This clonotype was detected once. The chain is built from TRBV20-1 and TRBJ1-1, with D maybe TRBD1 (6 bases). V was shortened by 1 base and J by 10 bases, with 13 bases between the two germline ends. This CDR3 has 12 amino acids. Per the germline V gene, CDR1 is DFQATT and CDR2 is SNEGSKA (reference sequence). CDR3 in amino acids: CSARGGRERAFF. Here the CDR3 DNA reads TGCAGTGCTAGAGGGGGGCGAGAACGAGCTTTCTTT.

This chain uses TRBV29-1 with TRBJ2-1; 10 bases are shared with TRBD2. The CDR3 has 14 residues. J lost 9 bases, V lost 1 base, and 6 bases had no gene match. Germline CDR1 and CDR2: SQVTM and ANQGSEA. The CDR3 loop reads CSVEAASGSGEQFF. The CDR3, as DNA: TGCAGCGTTGAAGCAGCTAGCGGGAGTGGTGAGCAGTTCTTC.